This TCR beta chain was sequenced during a study of cytomegalovirus exposure and HLA in healthy donors. PCR involved 60 Vbeta and 13 Jbeta primers. Profiled with immunoSEQ multiplex PCR; TCRdb holds only in-frame clones, not every one. The repertoire holds almost 200,000 clones, with around 79% as singletons. The germline CDR1 and CDR2 sequences are SGHRS and YFSETQ. The junction had 13 bases not matched to a gene; V was cut back by 6 bases and J by 10 bases. The CDR3 covers 14 residues. Sequences were obtained from PBMCs. The V gene is TRBV5-1, the J gene TRBJ2-1; 7 bases fit TRBD1. The TCR was taken from a male donor in good health and CMV-seropositive. CDR3 residues: CASNPTGPGREQFF. Written as DNA, the CDR3 is TGCGCCAGCAACCCGACAGGGCCCGGAAGAGAGCAGTTCTTC.